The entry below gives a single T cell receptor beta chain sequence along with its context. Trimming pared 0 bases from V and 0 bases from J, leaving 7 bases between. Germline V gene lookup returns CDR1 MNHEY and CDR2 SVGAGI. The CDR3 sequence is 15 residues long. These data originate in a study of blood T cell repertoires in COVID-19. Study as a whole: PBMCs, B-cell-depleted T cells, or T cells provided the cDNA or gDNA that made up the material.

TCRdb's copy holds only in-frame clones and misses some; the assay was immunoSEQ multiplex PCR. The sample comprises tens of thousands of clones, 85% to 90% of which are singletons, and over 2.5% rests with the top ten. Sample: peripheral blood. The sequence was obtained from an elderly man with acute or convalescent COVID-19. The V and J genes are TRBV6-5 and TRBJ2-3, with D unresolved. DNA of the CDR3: TGTGCCAGCAGTTACTCAGCGCTAAGCACAGATACGCAGTATTTT. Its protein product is CASSYSALSTDTQYF.